One TCR beta chain is described in this entry. Profiling relied on immunoSEQ multiplex PCR, and the TCRdb table lists in-frame clones only, not all of them. Of 150,000 to 200,000 clones listed, about 92% are singletons. This record belongs to a study of T cell responses to AZD1222 COVID-19 vaccine. This specimen was peripheral blood, taken 28 days after the second AZD1222 dose. This TCR derives from an adult who received the AZD1222 COVID-19 vaccine.

CDR3 coding DNA: TGTGCCAGCAGTTCGGGACTAGCATCGGATACGCAGTATTTT. Its protein is CASSSGLASDTQYF. The rearrangement uses TRBV6-2 or TRBV6-3 and TRBJ2-3; 9 bases are shared with TRBD2. Germline V CDR1 and CDR2: MNHEY, SVGEGT. This CDR3 contains 14 residues. J gave up 6 bases and V 4 bases, and 5 bases lay outside the gene matches.